This T cell receptor (beta chain) was identified in a study of T cell changes during pregnancy in multiple sclerosis. Clones were sequenced by immunoSEQ multiplex PCR, and TCRdb holds only the in-frame ones, with some missing. Among some 60,000 clones listed, 80% to 95% were seen once. Looked up from germline, CDR1 is MNHEY and CDR2 is SMNVEV (reference sequence). V lost 2 bases and J lost 5; bases outside the gene matches: 10. This CDR3 is built from 16 residues. Material: CD4+ T cells from peripheral blood mononuclear cells, obtained before pregnancy. The TCR originated in a female donor with multiple sclerosis, enrolled in a pregnancy study. The chain combines TRBV27 with TRBJ1-1; 8 nucleotides agree with TRBD1. The CDR3 sequence: CASSLRQGARGTEAFF. CDR3 bases: TGTGCCAGCAGTTTACGTCAGGGGGCTAGGGGGACTGAAGCTTTCTTT.